This T cell receptor beta chain emerged from a study of shared clonotypes between healthy human individuals. Study-level information: The plates for each donor numbered three CD4 naive, three CD4 memory, two CD8 naive and one CD8 memory.

Everyone who donated was a Caucasian adult who lived in Nashville, Tennessee. Study-level results: Non-shared clonotypes had lower generation probabilities than clonotypes shared by all four sorted-subset donors.

Execution of the assay was at deep level. Assay: immunoSEQ multiplex PCR; the TCRdb copy retains only in-frame clones and omits some. The sample has some 500,000 clones; approximately 95% are singletons. Germline V lookup: CDR1 SGHRS, CDR2 YFSETQ. V lost 4 bases, J lost 0 bases, and 14 bases lay in between. The CDR3 is made up of 16 amino acids. To note about this clone: The target antigen is unknown.

The V and J genes are TRBV5-1 and TRBJ1-5, with D unclear. The receptor was isolated from a young woman in good health. The source material was naive CD4+ T cells sorted from blood. Subset reported: CD45RA+ positively selected. The DNA of the CDR3 is TGCGCCAGCAGCCCTGGGGAGGGCGTTAGCAATCAGCCCCAGCATTTT. Protein: CASSPGEGVSNQPQHF.